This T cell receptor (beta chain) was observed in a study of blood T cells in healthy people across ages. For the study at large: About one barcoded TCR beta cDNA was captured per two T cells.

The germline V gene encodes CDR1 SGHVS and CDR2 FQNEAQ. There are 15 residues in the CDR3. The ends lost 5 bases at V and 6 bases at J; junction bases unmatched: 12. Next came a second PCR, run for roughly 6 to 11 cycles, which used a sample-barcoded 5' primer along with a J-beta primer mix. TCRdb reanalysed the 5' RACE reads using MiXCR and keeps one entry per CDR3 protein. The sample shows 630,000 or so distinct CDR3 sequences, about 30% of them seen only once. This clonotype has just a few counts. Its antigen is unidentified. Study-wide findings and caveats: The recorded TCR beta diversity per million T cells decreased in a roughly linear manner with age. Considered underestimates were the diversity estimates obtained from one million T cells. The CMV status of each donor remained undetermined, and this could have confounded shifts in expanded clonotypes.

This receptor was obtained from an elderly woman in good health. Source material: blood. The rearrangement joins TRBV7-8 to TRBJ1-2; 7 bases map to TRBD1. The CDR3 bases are TGTGCCAGCAGCCTCGCCCGACGCACAGGGGATGGCTACACCTTC. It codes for CASSLARRTGDGYTF.